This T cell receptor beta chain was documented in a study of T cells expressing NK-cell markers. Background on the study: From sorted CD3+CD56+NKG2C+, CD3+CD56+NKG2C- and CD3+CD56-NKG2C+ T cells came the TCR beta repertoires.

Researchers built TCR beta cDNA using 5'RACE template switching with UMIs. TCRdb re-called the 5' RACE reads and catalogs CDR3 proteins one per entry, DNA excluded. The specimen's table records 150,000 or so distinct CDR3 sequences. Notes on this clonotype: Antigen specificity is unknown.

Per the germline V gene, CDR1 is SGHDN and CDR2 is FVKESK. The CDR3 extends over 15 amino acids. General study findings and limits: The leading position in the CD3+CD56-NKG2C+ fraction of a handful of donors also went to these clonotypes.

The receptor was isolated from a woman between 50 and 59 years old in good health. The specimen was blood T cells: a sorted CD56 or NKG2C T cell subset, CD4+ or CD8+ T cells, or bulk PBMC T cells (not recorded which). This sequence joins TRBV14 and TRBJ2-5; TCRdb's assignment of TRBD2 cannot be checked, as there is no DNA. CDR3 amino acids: CASSQAEGVQETQYF.